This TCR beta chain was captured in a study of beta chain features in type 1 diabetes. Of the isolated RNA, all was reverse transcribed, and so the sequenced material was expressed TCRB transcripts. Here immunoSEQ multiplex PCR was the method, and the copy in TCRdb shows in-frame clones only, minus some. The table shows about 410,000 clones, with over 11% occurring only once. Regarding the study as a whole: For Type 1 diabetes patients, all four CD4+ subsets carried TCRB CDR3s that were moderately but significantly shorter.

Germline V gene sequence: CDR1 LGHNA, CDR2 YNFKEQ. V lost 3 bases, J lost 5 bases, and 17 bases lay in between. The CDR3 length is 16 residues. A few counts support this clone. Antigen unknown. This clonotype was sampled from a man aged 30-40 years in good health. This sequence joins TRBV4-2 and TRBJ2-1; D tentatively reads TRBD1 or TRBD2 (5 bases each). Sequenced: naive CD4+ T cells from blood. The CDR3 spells CASSHAGTHGDNEQFF. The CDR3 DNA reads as TGTGCCAGCAGCCATGCCGGGACCCACGGGGACAATGAGCAGTTCTTC.